The rows below give T cell receptor beta chains drawn from one sample of a study of cytomegalovirus exposure and HLA in healthy donors. Some clones are missing from TCRdb's copy, which holds only in-frame ones; the method was immunoSEQ multiplex PCR. In the table there are 95,000 to 150,000 clones, more than 75% of which are singletons. The sample comprised PBMCs. These receptors were obtained from a man aged 18 to 29 in good health and CMV-seronegative. Each CDR3 is given with its conserved first and last residue. The order of the fields is clone size, V gene, J gene, D gene, CDR3 DNA, CDR3 protein. A D gene is named only where the DNA matches it firmly. A clone size is listed for some rows: how often the clone was seen (once, few, many), or a class if it is expanded.

clone size: -; V gene: TRBV7-2; J gene: TRBJ2-4; D gene: -; CDR3 DNA: TGTGCCAGCAGCTCCCGCTTGGGTGACTCAAACATTCAGTACTTC; CDR3 protein: CASSSRLGDSNIQYF
clone size: -; V gene: TRBV19; J gene: TRBJ2-1; D gene: -; CDR3 DNA: TGTGCCAGTACCCCCCTCTACCCGGCGTGGAGGAATGAGCAGTTCTTC; CDR3 protein: CASTPLYPAWRNEQFF
clone size: -; V gene: TRBV5-1; J gene: TRBJ1-1; D gene: -; CDR3 DNA: TGCGCCAGCAGCTCGGGGGGTAGAGAGACTGAAGCTTTCTTT; CDR3 protein: CASSSGGRETEAFF
clone size: -; V gene: TRBV28; J gene: TRBJ1-3; D gene: -; CDR3 DNA: TGTGCCAGCAGTCCTCCGGGACTCCCCTCTGGAAACACCATATATTTT; CDR3 protein: CASSPPGLPSGNTIYF
clone size: -; V gene: TRBV6-6; J gene: TRBJ2-5; D gene: -; CDR3 DNA: TGTGCCAGCAAGGGACTCCTTCAAGAGACCCAGTACTTC; CDR3 protein: CASKGLLQETQYF
clone size: few; V gene: TRBV4-1; J gene: TRBJ2-3; D gene: TRBD2; CDR3 DNA: TGCGCCAGCAGCCAAGATACTAGCGGGGGGGCCGCAGATACGCAGTATTTT; CDR3 protein: CASSQDTSGGAADTQYF
clone size: -; V gene: TRBV5-6; J gene: TRBJ1-1; D gene: TRBD1; CDR3 DNA: TGTGCCAGCAGCTGGTGGGACAGAGGAAATACTGAAGCTTTCTTT; CDR3 protein: CASSWWDRGNTEAFF
clone size: few; V gene: TRBV13; J gene: TRBJ1-2; D gene: TRBD1; CDR3 DNA: TGTGCCAGCAGCGGAAACCTAAACAGGGGGCCGGATGGCTACACCTTC; CDR3 protein: CASSGNLNRGPDGYTF
clone size: -; V gene: TRBV9; J gene: TRBJ1-2; D gene: -; CDR3 DNA: TGTGCCAGCAGCATCACGACAGGCGAGGGCTACACCTTC; CDR3 protein: CASSITTGEGYTF
clone size: -; V gene: TRBV27; J gene: TRBJ2-1; D gene: TRBD2; CDR3 DNA: TGTGCCAGCAGTTCGGGACTAAACAATGAGCAGTTCTTC; CDR3 protein: CASSSGLNNEQFF
clone size: -; V gene: TRBV7-8; J gene: TRBJ2-1; D gene: -; CDR3 DNA: TGTGCCAGCAGCTTTGGGTCTAGTTCAAATGAGCAGTTCTTC; CDR3 protein: CASSFGSSSNEQFF
clone size: few; V gene: TRBV25-1; J gene: TRBJ2-3; D gene: TRBD2; CDR3 DNA: TGTGCCAGCAGTGACGGGGGGACAGATACGCAGTATTTT; CDR3 protein: CASSDGGTDTQYF
clone size: -; V gene: TRBV10-3; J gene: TRBJ2-3; D gene: -; CDR3 DNA: TGTGCCATCAGTGTGATGGACAGCGGGGATACAGATACGCAGTATTTT; CDR3 protein: CAISVMDSGDTDTQYF
clone size: -; V gene: TRBV5-4; J gene: TRBJ1-1; D gene: -; CDR3 DNA: TGTGCCAGCAGCTTGGTCCAATCGGGCGGGGGGCCGAAGGCTGAAGCTTTCTTT; CDR3 protein: CASSLVQSGGGPKAEAFF
clone size: once; V gene: TRBV9; J gene: TRBJ2-5; D gene: TRBD2; CDR3 DNA: TGTGCCAGCAGCGCAGGTAATAGCGGGGGCCAGGGGGAGACCCAGTACTTC; CDR3 protein: CASSAGNSGGQGETQYF
clone size: -; V gene: TRBV19; J gene: TRBJ2-1; D gene: TRBD2; CDR3 DNA: TGTGCCAGTAGTTCTCGACTAGCGGGGGGAAATGAGCAGTTCTTC; CDR3 protein: CASSSRLAGGNEQFF
clone size: -; V gene: TRBV7-3; J gene: TRBJ2-2; D gene: -; CDR3 DNA: TGTGCCAGCAGCATGACAGGCCCAAACACCGGGGAGCTGTTTTTT; CDR3 protein: CASSMTGPNTGELFF
clone size: -; V gene: TRBV7-6; J gene: TRBJ2-3; D gene: -; CDR3 DNA: TGTGCCAGCAGCCCCGGCGGGGGCTTGCCAGATACGCAGTATTTT; CDR3 protein: CASSPGGGLPDTQYF
clone size: -; V gene: TRBV5-1; J gene: TRBJ2-2; D gene: -; CDR3 DNA: TGCGCCAGCAGCTTGGGGGCCAAGAACACCGGGGAGCTGTTTTTT; CDR3 protein: CASSLGAKNTGELFF
clone size: -; V gene: TRBV6-5; J gene: TRBJ1-4; D gene: TRBD1; CDR3 DNA: TGTGCCAGCCGGGACAGGGATGTTTATGGTGAAAAACTGTTTTTT; CDR3 protein: CASRDRDVYGEKLFF
clone size: -; V gene: TRBV6-5; J gene: TRBJ1-3; D gene: -; CDR3 DNA: TGTGCCAGCAGGGACCTACGGGGGGATGGAAACACCATATATTTT; CDR3 protein: CASRDLRGDGNTIYF
clone size: -; V gene: TRBV7-9; J gene: TRBJ2-5; D gene: -; CDR3 DNA: TGTGCCAGCAGCCCCGGGCAAGAGACCCAGTACTTC; CDR3 protein: CASSPGQETQYF
clone size: -; V gene: TRBV11-2; J gene: TRBJ2-5; D gene: TRBD2; CDR3 DNA: TGTGCCAGCAGCTTTTCCGGGGGGTCAGAGACCCAGTACTTC; CDR3 protein: CASSFSGGSETQYF
clone size: -; V gene: TRBV6-1; J gene: TRBJ1-2; D gene: -; CDR3 DNA: TGTGCCAGCAGTCCGGACAAATTCTATGGCTACACCTTC; CDR3 protein: CASSPDKFYGYTF
clone size: few; V gene: TRBV6-5; J gene: TRBJ1-1; D gene: -; CDR3 DNA: TGTGCCAGCAGTTACGACAGCAGAAACACTGAAGCTTTCTTT; CDR3 protein: CASSYDSRNTEAFF
clone size: -; V gene: TRBV10-1; J gene: TRBJ2-1; D gene: TRBD2; CDR3 DNA: TGCGCCAGCAATAGACTAGCGGGGGGACTAATTGATGAGCAGTTCTTC; CDR3 protein: CASNRLAGGLIDEQFF
clone size: -; V gene: TRBV15; J gene: TRBJ2-3; D gene: -; CDR3 DNA: TGTGCCACCAGCAGAGATCCAAGCACAGATACGCAGTATTTT; CDR3 protein: CATSRDPSTDTQYF
clone size: -; V gene: TRBV2; J gene: TRBJ1-1; D gene: TRBD1; CDR3 DNA: TGTGCCAGCAGCGAAGACGACAGGGGTGGAACTGAAGCTTTCTTT; CDR3 protein: CASSEDDRGGTEAFF
clone size: -; V gene: TRBV6-1; J gene: TRBJ2-2; D gene: TRBD2; CDR3 DNA: TGTGCCACCCAGAGCGGGGGGGAGAACACCGGGGAGCTGTTTTTT; CDR3 protein: CATQSGGENTGELFF
clone size: -; V gene: TRBV4-3; J gene: TRBJ2-1; D gene: TRBD2; CDR3 DNA: TGCGCCAGCAGCCCTAACCTCGCGGGGGGGCACAATGAGCAGTTCTTC; CDR3 protein: CASSPNLAGGHNEQFF
clone size: -; V gene: TRBV5-1; J gene: TRBJ1-2; D gene: TRBD1; CDR3 DNA: TGCGCCAGCAGCGATCGGACAGGGCTGGGGACGGGCTACACCTTC; CDR3 protein: CASSDRTGLGTGYTF
clone size: -; V gene: TRBV19; J gene: TRBJ2-1; D gene: TRBD2; CDR3 DNA: TGTGCCAGTAGACTAGCGGGGGACTACAATGAGCAGTTCTTC; CDR3 protein: CASRLAGDYNEQFF
clone size: -; V gene: TRBV9; J gene: TRBJ2-1; D gene: -; CDR3 DNA: TGTGCCAGCAGCCCGAACATATACAATGAGCAGTTCTTC; CDR3 protein: CASSPNIYNEQFF
clone size: -; V gene: TRBV5-1; J gene: TRBJ1-4; D gene: TRBD1; CDR3 DNA: TGCGCCAGCAGCCCCGGGGACAGAGGGCCTGAAAAACTGTTTTTT; CDR3 protein: CASSPGDRGPEKLFF
clone size: -; V gene: TRBV4-2; J gene: TRBJ1-4; D gene: -; CDR3 DNA: TGTGCCAGCAGCCAAGATGTTTGGAGTATCTATGAAAAACTGTTTTTT; CDR3 protein: CASSQDVWSIYEKLFF
clone size: few; V gene: TRBV21-1; J gene: TRBJ2-7; D gene: -; CDR3 DNA: TGTGCCAGCAGGAAGACAGGGAGTCCCCACGAGCAGTACTTC; CDR3 protein: CASRKTGSPHEQYF
clone size: -; V gene: TRBV19; J gene: TRBJ2-7; D gene: TRBD1; CDR3 DNA: TGTGCCAGTAGTACACAGGGGTTCCACGAGCAGTACTTC; CDR3 protein: CASSTQGFHEQYF
clone size: once; V gene: TRBV27; J gene: TRBJ1-1; D gene: -; CDR3 DNA: TGTGCCAGCGTTTCCTTCAGGGCCCCTCCACGAGCTTTCTTT; CDR3 protein: CASVSFRAPPRAFF
clone size: -; V gene: TRBV5-1; J gene: TRBJ2-5; D gene: -; CDR3 DNA: TGCGCCAGCAGCTTGGATGGCAGTCCCACGGAGACCCAGTACTTC; CDR3 protein: CASSLDGSPTETQYF
clone size: -; V gene: TRBV6-5; J gene: TRBJ2-3; D gene: -; CDR3 DNA: TGTGCCAGCAGTTACTCGGGCCCAGATACGCAGTATTTT; CDR3 protein: CASSYSGPDTQYF
clone size: few; V gene: TRBV7-3; J gene: TRBJ2-5; D gene: TRBD2; CDR3 DNA: TGTGCCAGCAGCTTGAGCGGGGGGGCGGAGACCCAGTACTTC; CDR3 protein: CASSLSGGAETQYF
clone size: -; V gene: TRBV25-1; J gene: TRBJ1-1; D gene: -; CDR3 DNA: TGTGCCAGCAGTGGGCCCGCACAGGGTAACACTGAAGCTTTCTTT; CDR3 protein: CASSGPAQGNTEAFF
clone size: -; V gene: TRBV7-9; J gene: TRBJ2-7; D gene: -; CDR3 DNA: TGTGCCAGCACCCCGTTAGCGGCCTCCTACGAGCAGTACTTC; CDR3 protein: CASTPLAASYEQYF
clone size: -; V gene: TRBV7-2; J gene: TRBJ1-1; D gene: -; CDR3 DNA: TGTGCCAGCAGCTTAACCGGTCTAACGAACACTGAAGCTTTCTTT; CDR3 protein: CASSLTGLTNTEAFF
clone size: -; V gene: TRBV9; J gene: TRBJ1-1; D gene: -; CDR3 DNA: TGTGCCAGCAGCGTATATGGGGGCGGCACTGAAGCTTTCTTT; CDR3 protein: CASSVYGGGTEAFF
clone size: -; V gene: TRBV9; J gene: TRBJ1-1; D gene: TRBD1; CDR3 DNA: TGTGCCAGCAGCGGACAGGGGTCGGACACTGAAGCTTTCTTT; CDR3 protein: CASSGQGSDTEAFF
clone size: -; V gene: TRBV29-1; J gene: TRBJ2-7; D gene: -; CDR3 DNA: TGCAGCGTCCTGTTGGGCGCAGGCGAGCAGTACTTC; CDR3 protein: CSVLLGAGEQYF
clone size: -; V gene: TRBV6-5; J gene: TRBJ1-2; D gene: -; CDR3 DNA: TGTGCCAGCAGGAGACAAGAACCTAACTATGGCTACACCTTC; CDR3 protein: CASRRQEPNYGYTF
clone size: -; V gene: TRBV18; J gene: TRBJ2-2; D gene: -; CDR3 DNA: TGTGCCAGCTCACCTCGAGGGATATGGGCCGGGGAGCTGTTTTTT; CDR3 protein: CASSPRGIWAGELFF
clone size: few; V gene: TRBV11-1; J gene: TRBJ1-2; D gene: -; CDR3 DNA: TGTGCCAGCAGCGGAAATACAGGCTATGGCTACACCTTC; CDR3 protein: CASSGNTGYGYTF
clone size: -; V gene: TRBV18; J gene: TRBJ2-5; D gene: TRBD1; CDR3 DNA: TGTGCCAGCTCTCAGACCACAGGGGAAGTGGCCCAGTACTTC; CDR3 protein: CASSQTTGEVAQYF